These T cell receptor beta chains were read from a single sample in a study of CD8 T cells in Susac syndrome. TCRdb used MiXCR to reprocess the immunoSEQ multiplex PCR reads, holding one entry per CDR3 protein. In the table there are 150,000 to 160,000 distinct CDR3 sequences, around 95% of which are singletons. Specimen: CD8+ T cells from PBMCs. These receptors were taken from a human donor with multiple sclerosis. Each CDR3 is given without its conserved first and last residue. The order of the fields is V gene, J gene, CDR3 protein.

V gene: TRBV29-1; J gene: TRBJ2-5; CDR3 protein: SVAMPGTGKETQY
V gene: TRBV29-1; J gene: TRBJ1-2; CDR3 protein: SVEVGVDYGYT
V gene: TRBV30; J gene: TRBJ1-1; CDR3 protein: AWSPQPNTEAF
V gene: TRBV3-1; J gene: TRBJ2-3; CDR3 protein: ASSQEGADTQY
V gene: TRBV27; J gene: TRBJ2-1; CDR3 protein: ASSIPRGAESSYNEQF
V gene: TRBV9; J gene: TRBJ2-3; CDR3 protein: ASSAYPLAGTDTQY
V gene: TRBV19; J gene: TRBJ1-1; CDR3 protein: ASSMGGGTEAF
V gene: TRBV28; J gene: TRBJ1-1; CDR3 protein: ASSPTGIQGRTEAF
V gene: TRBV7-3; J gene: TRBJ2-3; CDR3 protein: ASSLIPSSTDTQY
V gene: TRBV29-1; J gene: TRBJ2-2; CDR3 protein: SVERDPRTGELF
V gene: TRBV7-9; J gene: TRBJ2-2; CDR3 protein: ASVKGATTGELF
V gene: TRBV3-1; J gene: TRBJ2-7; CDR3 protein: ASSQGSDEQY
V gene: TRBV9; J gene: TRBJ1-5; CDR3 protein: ASSETESNQPQH
V gene: TRBV25-1; J gene: TRBJ1-5; CDR3 protein: ASSERVNQPQH
V gene: TRBV7-6; J gene: TRBJ2-5; CDR3 protein: ASSSHLRDSPQETQY
V gene: TRBV20-1; J gene: TRBJ2-1; CDR3 protein: SASWDRVPYNEQF
V gene: TRBV9; J gene: TRBJ2-1; CDR3 protein: ASSGGLTLYNEQF
V gene: TRBV29-1; J gene: TRBJ1-1; CDR3 protein: SVAMNTEAF
V gene: TRBV20-1; J gene: TRBJ2-1; CDR3 protein: SARAQTSRSSYNEQF
V gene: TRBV6-1; J gene: TRBJ2-4; CDR3 protein: ASSERGGPPKNIQY
V gene: TRBV28; J gene: TRBJ2-7; CDR3 protein: ASSPTGGPSYEQY
V gene: TRBV12-3/TRBV12-4; J gene: TRBJ2-7; CDR3 protein: ASSLGTYEQY